A single sample gave rise to the 24 T cell receptor beta chains below, sequenced in a study of siplizumab effects on memory and regulatory T cells (dated 2019 in TCRdb). The library came from the immunoSEQ multiplex PCR assay. What TCRdb holds here is the immuneACCESS table cut down to in-frame rearrangements. Part of the clones is not present; checked against another copy, under half of the missing clones reflect an unresolved V gene, and the others are unexplained. The table for this sample lists about 100,000 clones; approximately 92% of them were counted only once. In total, the top ten clones hold 2.5% to 3% of the sample. Sequencing was done on a sample of CD4+ T cells sorted from blood. Every receptor here comes from a human donor in good health. Some clones in this sample may be carry-over from other donors' samples.

The V call is TRBV11-2, the J call TRBJ2-1, with 15 bases that match TRBD2. V lost 5 bases, J lost 7 bases, and 3 bases stayed unmatched. The germline V gene encodes CDR1 SGHAT and CDR2 FQNNGV. CDR3 length equals 15 residues. CDR3: CASSAGTSGRNEQFF. Here the CDR3 DNA reads TGTGCCAGCAGCGCAGGGACTAGCGGGAGGAATGAGCAGTTCTTC. The full variable domain, in which reference TRBV11-2 and TRBJ2-1 provide the parts outside the CDR3, is EAGVAQSPRYKIIEKRQSVAFWCNPISGHATLYWYQQILGQGPKLLIQFQNNGVVDDSQLPKDRFSAERLKGVDSTLKIQPAKLEDSAVYLCASSAGTSGRNEQFFGPGTRLTVL.

The V and J genes are TRBV5-1 and TRBJ1-2; 11 nucleotides match TRBD1. The CDR3 loop spans 14 amino acids. J was trimmed by 6 bases and V by 4 bases; bases with no gene match: 5. CDR1 and CDR2 (germline): SGHRS, YFSETQ. The CDR3 sequence: CASSLWTGGHGYTF. For the CDR3, the DNA is TGCGCCAGCAGCCTCTGGACAGGGGGCCATGGCTACACCTTC.

This clone was seen just once. The J gene is TRBJ2-2, the V gene TRBV28; 10 bases align to TRBD2. CDR3 length: 16 residues. Trimming removed 6 bases from V and 5 bases from J; junction bases left unmatched: 9. Germline lookup yields CDR1 MDHEN and CDR2 SYDVKM. CDR3: CASSGGLAEYTGELFF. The CDR3 DNA sequence: TGTGCCAGCAGCGGAGGACTAGCGGAATATACCGGGGAGCTGTTTTTT.

The rearrangement joins TRBV4-1 to TRBJ1-4, with D unresolved. The V end was cut by 4 bases, the J end by 7 bases, with 22 bases between. The CDR3 spans 17 residues. The V gene's germline CDR1 is MGHRA and CDR2 YSYEKL. This CDR3 is CASSRTRTAPVSEKLFF. In nucleotides, the CDR3 is TGCGCCAGCAGCCGGACTAGGACGGCCCCAGTAAGTGAAAAACTGTTTTTT.

V gene TRBV5-1 combines with J gene TRBJ2-7; no firm D call. In germline, CDR1 is SGHRS, CDR2 YFSETQ. The CDR3 contains 15 residues. Trimming pared 0 bases from V and 2 bases from J, leaving 12 bases between. The CDR3 here is CASSLGSSLTYEQYF. As DNA, the CDR3 is TGCGCCAGCAGCTTGGGGTCGTCTCTCACCTACGAGCAGTACTTC.

The chain couples TRBV10-3 to TRBJ1-4, with TRBD1 identical over 9 bases. This CDR3 is built from 12 residues. V gave up 8 bases and J gave up 8 bases; unmatched junction bases: 3. The germline V gene encodes CDR1 ENHRY and CDR2 SYGVKD. The CDR3 bases are TGTGCCATCGGGACAGGGTTCGAAAAACTGTTTTTT. Its protein is CAIGTGFEKLFF.

At least ten counts were recorded for this clone. The chain uses TRBV7-8 and TRBJ1-5, with 9 nucleotides matching TRBD1. Germline loops: CDR1 SGHVS, CDR2 FQNEAQ. The CDR3 consists of 15 residues. V was pared by 6 bases and J by 6 bases, with 9 bases of the junction left unmatched. The CDR3 bases are TGTGCCAGCAGGCCCGGGACAGGGAATAGTCAGCCCCAGCATTTT. Amino acids: CASRPGTGNSQPQHF. Using reference TRBV7-8 and TRBJ1-5 for the parts outside the CDR3, the full variable domain is GAGVSQSPRYKVAKRGQDVALRCDPISGHVSLFWYQQALGQGPEFLTYFQNEAQLDKSGLPSDRFFAERPEGSVSTLKIQRTQQEDSAVYLCASRPGTGNSQPQHFGDGTRLSIL.

The rearrangement joins TRBV11-2 to TRBJ1-3; unclear D gene. This CDR3 is built from 15 residues. Trimming removed 8 bases at V and 0 bases at J, with 14 bases between. Germline assignment: CDR1 SGHAT and CDR2 FQNNGV. In DNA, the CDR3 is TGTGCCAGCGCGGAGGGCCCGAGCTCTGGAAACACCATATATTTT. This sequence encodes CASAEGPSSGNTIYF.

J is TRBJ2-3 and V is TRBV5-6; 11 nucleotides agree with TRBD1. The CDR3 contains 16 residues. Germline CDR1 reads SGHDT; CDR2 reads YYEEEE. Trimming at V came to 5 bases and at J to 4 bases, leaving 9 bases not matched to a gene. Here the CDR3 DNA reads TGTGCCAGCAGACGGACAGGGGGCGGGAGAGCAGATACGCAGTATTTT. It specifies CASRRTGGGRADTQYF.

The rearrangement uses TRBV4-2 and TRBJ2-1; D is perhaps TRBD2 (5 bases). Germline V gene sequence: CDR1 LGHNA, CDR2 YNFKEQ. The CDR3 covers 17 residues. Trimming pared 0 bases from V and 0 bases from J, leaving 12 bases between. The CDR3: CASSQEPAVSSYNEQFF. The CDR3 DNA is TGTGCCAGCAGCCAAGAACCAGCGGTGAGCTCCTACAATGAGCAGTTCTTC.

This chain uses TRBV29-1 with TRBJ2-5; D is unresolved. CDR1 is SQVTM, CDR2 ANQGSEA, per germline. V lost 1 base, J lost 5 bases, and 5 bases lay in between. The CDR3 is made up of 11 amino acids. CDR3: CSVEGGETQYF. As DNA, the CDR3 is TGCAGCGTTGAAGGCGGTGAGACCCAGTACTTC.

The V call is TRBV6-6, the J call TRBJ1-2; TRBD1 agrees at 7 bases. This CDR3 is built from 13 residues. Germline V gene sequence: CDR1 MNHNY, CDR2 SVGAGI (reference sequence). J was trimmed by 6 bases and V by 6 bases; bases with no gene match: 7. CDR3 sequence: CASRRGTVDGYTF. The CDR3 DNA sequence: TGTGCCAGCAGACGGGGGACAGTGGATGGCTACACCTTC.

V usage is TRBV28 and J usage is TRBJ2-5; TRBD2 agrees at 8 bases. CDR1 MDHEN and CDR2 SYDVKM come from the germline V gene. CDR3 length: 14 residues. J gave up 9 bases and V 1 base, and 7 bases lay outside the gene matches. This CDR3 is CASSLLGLGKPQYF. Here the CDR3 DNA reads TGTGCCAGCAGTTTATTGGGACTAGGGAAGCCCCAGTACTTC.

The chain uses TRBV19 and TRBJ2-5; weak D call: TRBD1 (6 bases). Trimming removed 4 bases at V and 1 base at J, with 16 bases between. Germline V CDR1 and CDR2: LNHDA, SQIVND (reference sequence). The CDR3 length is 16 residues. CDR3 amino acids: CASSKDRDYLQETQYF. The CDR3 nucleotides read TGTGCCAGTAGTAAGGACAGAGACTACCTCCAAGAGACCCAGTACTTC.

The chain employs TRBV27 and TRBJ2-7; tentative D call: TRBD2 (6 bases). This CDR3 has 21 amino acids. V lost 5 bases to trimming and J lost 0 bases, with 32 bases between them. Germline values: CDR1 MNHEY, CDR2 SMNVEV (reference sequence). The CDR3 sequence: CASSPYAFRRAVDTSSYEQYF. CDR3 coding DNA: TGTGCCAGCAGTCCTTATGCTTTCAGGAGGGCCGTTGATACGAGCTCCTACGAGCAGTACTTC.

This chain joins TRBV21-1 and TRBJ1-1. TRBV21-1 is a known pseudogene. This CDR3 region has 14 residues. The CDR3 DNA sequence: TGTGCCAGCAGCATAGAAGGTCAGGGACCTGAAGCTTTCTTT. This sequence encodes CASSIEGQGPEAFF.

V is TRBV6-6 and J is TRBJ2-1; 9 bases line up with TRBD2. The V gene's germline CDR1 is MNHNY and CDR2 SVGAGI (reference sequence). The CDR3 is made up of 14 amino acids. With 10 bases clipped from V and 6 bases from J, the junction kept 10 bases outside the gene matches. CDR3 sequence: CATATSGGSNEQFF. Written as DNA, the CDR3 is TGTGCCACCGCGACTAGCGGAGGATCCAATGAGCAGTTCTTC.

V and J are TRBV19 and TRBJ1-2; the D is unclear. This CDR3 contains 13 residues. Trimming took off 5 bases at V and 7 bases at J, with 14 bases between the two ends. CDR1 LNHDA and CDR2 SQIVND come from the germline V gene (reference sequence). The CDR3 sequence is CASSGSDGVGYTF. CDR3 bases: TGTGCCAGTAGTGGGTCGGACGGGGTTGGCTACACCTTC.

This sequence joins TRBV14 and TRBJ2-7, with 9 nucleotides matching TRBD1. CDR1 and CDR2 (germline): SGHDN, FVKESK. CDR3 size: 17 residues. The V gene end was trimmed by 4 bases and the J gene end by 3 bases; junction bases not matched to a gene: 13. The CDR3 here is CASSPGQTGTGLYEQYF. DNA of the CDR3: TGTGCCAGCAGCCCCGGACAAACGGGGACAGGGCTCTACGAGCAGTACTTC.

This sequence joins TRBV19 and TRBJ1-2, with 11 nucleotides matching TRBD1. With V trimmed by 6 bases and J by 4 bases, 4 bases remained unmatched. CDR1 is LNHDA and CDR2 is SQIVND in the germline V gene (reference sequence). CDR3 length: 14 residues. CDR3 bases: TGTGCCAGTAGATGGGACAGGGGGACCTATGGCTACACCTTC. Residues: CASRWDRGTYGYTF. Together with reference TRBV19 and TRBJ1-2, the CDR3 gives the full variable domain: DGGITQSPKYLFRKEGQNVTLSCEQNLNHDAMYWYRQDPGQGLRLIYYSQIVNDFQKGDIAEGYSVSREKKESFPLTVTSAQKNPTAFYLCASRWDRGTYGYTFGSGTRLTVV.

Only one count was recorded for this clone. The chain has TRBV28 and TRBJ1-4; TRBD1 might be the D (6 bases). The length of the CDR3 is 16 residues. V lost 6 bases, J lost 8 bases, and 22 bases lay in between. CDR1 MDHEN and CDR2 SYDVKM come from the germline V gene. Here the CDR3 DNA reads TGTGCCAGCAGCTCACCTATGGGACATCGGGGAGAAAAACTGTTTTTT. Encoded protein: CASSSPMGHRGEKLFF.

The gene calls are TRBV5-8 and TRBJ2-5, with 11 positions matching TRBD2. Per germline, CDR1 SGHTS and CDR2 YDEGEE. The CDR3 runs to 18 residues. V trimming: 4 bases; J trimming: 3 bases; junction bases outside the gene matches: 14. CDR3 in DNA: TGTGCCAGCAGCAAGGGACAGGGATCTAGCGGGAGGAAAGAGACCCAGTACTTC. Translated, it gives CASSKGQGSSGRKETQYF.

This chain connects TRBV5-1 to TRBJ1-2, with D possibly matching TRBD1 (5 bases). V lost 0 bases, J lost 3 bases, and 12 bases lay in between. This CDR3 is 15 amino acids long. Germline lookup yields CDR1 SGHRS and CDR2 YFSETQ. DNA of the CDR3: TGCGCCAGCAGCTTGGAGGGGCGCTGGGACTATGGCTACACCTTC. Translated: CASSLEGRWDYGYTF.

In its sample, this clone was seen once. The chain is built from TRBV9 and TRBJ1-4; D is possibly TRBD1 (5 bases). The CDR3 is 14 residues long. CDR1 SGDLS and CDR2 YYNGEE come from the germline V gene. Trimming removed 0 bases from V and 8 bases from J, with 11 bases in between. CDR3 protein: CASSVGQGGEKLFF. For the CDR3, the DNA is TGTGCCAGCAGCGTAGGTCAGGGAGGCGAAAAACTGTTTTTT.